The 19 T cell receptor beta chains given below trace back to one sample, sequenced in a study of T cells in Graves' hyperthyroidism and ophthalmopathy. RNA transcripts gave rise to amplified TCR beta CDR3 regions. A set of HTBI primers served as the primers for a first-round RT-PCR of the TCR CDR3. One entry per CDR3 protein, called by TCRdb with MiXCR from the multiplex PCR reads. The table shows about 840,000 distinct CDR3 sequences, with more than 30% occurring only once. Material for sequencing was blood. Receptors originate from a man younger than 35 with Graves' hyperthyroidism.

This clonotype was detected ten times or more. The CDR3 DNA reads TGTGCCATCGGATACGGTGGATGGGAGCAGTACTTC. It codes for CAIGYGGWEQYF. This rearrangement joins TRBV10-3 to TRBJ2-7; the D is unclear. The germline CDR1 and CDR2 sequences are ENHRY and SYGVKD. The germline V and J ends were trimmed by 8 bases and 7 bases, with 15 bases remaining between them. This CDR3 is 12 amino acids long.

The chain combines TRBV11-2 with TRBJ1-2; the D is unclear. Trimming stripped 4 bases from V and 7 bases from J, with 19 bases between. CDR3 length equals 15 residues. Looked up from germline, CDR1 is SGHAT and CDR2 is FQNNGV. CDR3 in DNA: TGTGCCAGCAGCTCCCTAGGATCTGTCAGAAGTGGCTACACCTTC. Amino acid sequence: CASSSLGSVRSGYTF.

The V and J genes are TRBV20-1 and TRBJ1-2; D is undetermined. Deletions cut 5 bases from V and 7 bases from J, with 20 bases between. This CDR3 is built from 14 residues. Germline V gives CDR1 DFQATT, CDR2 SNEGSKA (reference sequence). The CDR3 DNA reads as TGCAGTGCTCCCCCCCCGGACGGAATCTCTGGCTACACCTTC. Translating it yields CSAPPPDGISGYTF.

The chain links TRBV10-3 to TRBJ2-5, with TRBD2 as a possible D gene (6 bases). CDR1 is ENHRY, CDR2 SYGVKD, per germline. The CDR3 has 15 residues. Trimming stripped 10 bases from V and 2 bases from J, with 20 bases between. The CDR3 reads CASGDGGGRQETQYF. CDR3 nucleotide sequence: TGTGCCAGCGGTGACGGGGGAGGCCGTCAAGAGACCCAGTACTTC.

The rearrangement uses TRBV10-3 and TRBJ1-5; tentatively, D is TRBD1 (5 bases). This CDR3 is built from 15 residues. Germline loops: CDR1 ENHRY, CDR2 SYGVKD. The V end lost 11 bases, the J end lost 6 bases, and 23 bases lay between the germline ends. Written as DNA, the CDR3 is TGTGCCTGCAGTTCCCTATCCGGGGGTATTCAGCCCCAGCATTTT. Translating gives CACSSLSGGIQPQHF.

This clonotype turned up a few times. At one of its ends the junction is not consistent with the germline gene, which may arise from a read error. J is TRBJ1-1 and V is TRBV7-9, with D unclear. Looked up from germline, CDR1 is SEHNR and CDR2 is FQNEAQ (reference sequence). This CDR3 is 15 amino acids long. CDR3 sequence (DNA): TGCGCCAGCAGCCAAGATCCGGGCCACGACACTGAAGCTTTCTTT. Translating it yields CASSQDPGHDTEAFF.

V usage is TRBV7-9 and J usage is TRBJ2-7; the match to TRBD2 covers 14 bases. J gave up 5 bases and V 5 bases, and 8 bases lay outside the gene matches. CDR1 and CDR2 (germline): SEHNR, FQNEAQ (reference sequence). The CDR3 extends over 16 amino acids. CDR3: CASSQPPGLAGDEQYF. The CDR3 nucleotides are TGTGCCAGCAGCCAGCCCCCGGGACTAGCGGGAGACGAGCAGTACTTC.

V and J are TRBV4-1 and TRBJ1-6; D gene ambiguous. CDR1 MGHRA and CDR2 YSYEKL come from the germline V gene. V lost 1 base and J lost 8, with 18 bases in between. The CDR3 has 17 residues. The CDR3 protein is CASSQGPSSTEDSPLHF. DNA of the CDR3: TGCGCCAGCAGCCAAGGTCCGTCGTCCACGGAGGATTCACCCCTCCACTTT.

In DNA, the CDR3 is TGTGCCAGCAGTTATCGGACAGGCGCGTGGAACGAGCAGTACTTC. It specifies CASSYRTGAWNEQYF. This chain uses TRBV6-5 with TRBJ2-7; TRBD1 agrees at 7 bases. The ends lost 3 bases at V and 5 bases at J; junction bases unmatched: 10. The CDR3 length is 15 residues. Germline CDR1 is MNHEY and CDR2 is SVGAGI.

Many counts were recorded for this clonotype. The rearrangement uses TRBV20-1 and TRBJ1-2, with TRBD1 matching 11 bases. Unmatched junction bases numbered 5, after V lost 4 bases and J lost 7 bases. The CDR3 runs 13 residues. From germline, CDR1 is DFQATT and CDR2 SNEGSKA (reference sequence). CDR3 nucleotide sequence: TGCAGTGCTATGGGACAGGGGGATGGTGGCTACACCTTC. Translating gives CSAMGQGDGGYTF.

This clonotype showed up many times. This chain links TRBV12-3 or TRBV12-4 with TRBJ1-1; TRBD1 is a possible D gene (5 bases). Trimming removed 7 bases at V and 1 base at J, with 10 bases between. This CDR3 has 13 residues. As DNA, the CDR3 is TGTGCCAGCACCCTCGGACAGAACACTGAAGCTTTCTTT. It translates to CASTLGQNTEAFF.

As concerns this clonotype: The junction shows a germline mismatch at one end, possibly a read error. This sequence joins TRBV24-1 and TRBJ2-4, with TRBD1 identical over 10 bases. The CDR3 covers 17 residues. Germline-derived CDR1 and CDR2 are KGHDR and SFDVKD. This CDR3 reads CASSDSSGTGVEYIQYF. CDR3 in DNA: TGTGCCAGCAGTGATTCCTCCGGGACAGGGGTGGAGTACATTCAGTACTTC.

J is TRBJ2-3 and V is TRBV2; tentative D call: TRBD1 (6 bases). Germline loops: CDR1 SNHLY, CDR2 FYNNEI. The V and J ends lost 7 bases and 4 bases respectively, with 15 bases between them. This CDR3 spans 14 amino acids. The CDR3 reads CASTSRDKPDTQYF. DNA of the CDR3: TGTGCCAGCACCTCTAGGGACAAACCAGATACGCAGTATTTT.

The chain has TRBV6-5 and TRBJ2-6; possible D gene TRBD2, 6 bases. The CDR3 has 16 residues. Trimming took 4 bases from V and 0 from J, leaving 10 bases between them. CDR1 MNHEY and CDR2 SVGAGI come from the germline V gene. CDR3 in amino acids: CASSWRARSGANVLTF. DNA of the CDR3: TGTGCCAGCAGTTGGAGGGCACGCTCTGGGGCCAACGTCCTGACTTTC.

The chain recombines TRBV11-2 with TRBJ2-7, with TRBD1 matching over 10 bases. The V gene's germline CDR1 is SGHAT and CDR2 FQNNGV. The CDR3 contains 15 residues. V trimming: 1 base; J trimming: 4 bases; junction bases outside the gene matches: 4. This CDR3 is CASSLVGQGGYEQYF. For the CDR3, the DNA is TGTGCCAGCAGCTTAGTAGGACAGGGGGGGTACGAGCAGTACTTC. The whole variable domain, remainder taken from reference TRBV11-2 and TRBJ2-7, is EAGVAQSPRYKIIEKRQSVAFWCNPISGHATLYWYQQILGQGPKLLIQFQNNGVVDDSQLPKDRFSAERLKGVDSTLKIQPAKLEDSAVYLCASSLVGQGGYEQYFGPGTRLTVT.

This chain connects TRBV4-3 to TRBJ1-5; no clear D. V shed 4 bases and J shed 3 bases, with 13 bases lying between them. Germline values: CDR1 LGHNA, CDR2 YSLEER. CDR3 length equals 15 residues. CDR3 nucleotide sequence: TGCGCCAGCAGCCGGGAACCGCTGAACAATCAGCCCCAGCATTTT. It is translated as CASSREPLNNQPQHF.

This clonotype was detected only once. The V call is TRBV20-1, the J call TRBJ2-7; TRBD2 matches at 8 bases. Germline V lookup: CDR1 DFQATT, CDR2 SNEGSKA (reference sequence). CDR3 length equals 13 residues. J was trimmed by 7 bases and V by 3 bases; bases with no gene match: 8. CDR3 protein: CSARGAGAQEQYF. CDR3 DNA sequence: TGCAGTGCTAGGGGAGCGGGGGCTCAAGAGCAGTACTTC.

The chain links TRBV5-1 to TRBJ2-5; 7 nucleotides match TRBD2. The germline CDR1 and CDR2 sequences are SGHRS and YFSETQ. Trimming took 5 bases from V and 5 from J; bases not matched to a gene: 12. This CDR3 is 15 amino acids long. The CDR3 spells CASSPTLPAGETQYF. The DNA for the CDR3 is TGCGCCAGCAGTCCTACCCTGCCAGCGGGGGAGACCCAGTACTTC.

The CDR3 is CASRGTLPYEQYF. The CDR3 DNA reads as TGTGCCAGCAGGGGGACTTTACCCTACGAGCAGTACTTC. V gene TRBV2 combines with J gene TRBJ2-7; D may be TRBD2 (6 bases). The CDR3 runs to 13 residues. With 6 bases removed from V and 2 bases from J, the gap between germline ends came to 11 bases. CDR1 is SNHLY and CDR2 is FYNNEI in the germline V gene.